These 32 T cell receptor beta chains originate from one sample sequenced in a study of graft-versus-host responses after intestinal transplantation (dated by TCRdb to the early 2020s). To prepare the library, the immunoSEQ multiplex PCR assay was applied. In its TCRdb copy, this immuneACCESS table keeps in-frame sequences only and misses some clones. Where compared with another copy, unresolved V genes explain less than half of these, and the others have no known cause. Recorded for this sample are over 70,000 clones; roughly four fifths of them occurred a single time. The ten largest make up about 18% of the sample. The sample's time point, from its label and the paper: cells obtained before transplantation from donor or recipient. Their antigens remain unidentified. The starting material was unstimulated CD8+ T cells sorted from spleen or lymph node cells, obtained before intestinal transplant. All receptors derive from a human donor who received an intestinal transplant.

This chain uses TRBV6-6 with TRBJ2-7; D may be TRBD1 (6 bases). The CDR3 sequence is 13 residues long. The germline gives CDR1 MNHNY, CDR2 SVGAGI (reference sequence). Trimming removed 8 bases from V and 2 bases from J, with 13 bases in between. CDR3 nucleotide sequence: TGTGCCAGCGGCCGAGGACAGACCTACGAGCAGTACTTC. It codes for CASGRGQTYEQYF.

This rearrangement joins TRBV4-1 to TRBJ2-1; 9 nucleotides match TRBD2. V lost 5 bases and J lost 2; bases outside the gene matches: 4. Germline CDR1 reads MGHRA; CDR2 reads YSYEKL. The CDR3 covers 15 residues. CDR3 sequence (DNA): TGCGCCAGCAGCGTGGGGACTAGCCCCTACAATGAGCAGTTCTTC. Translated: CASSVGTSPYNEQFF.

This clone showed up just once. This chain uses TRBV9 with TRBJ2-1, with D tentatively TRBD1 or TRBD2 (5 bases each). V lost 4 bases to trimming and J lost 1 base, with 21 bases between them. In germline, CDR1 is SGDLS, CDR2 YYNGEE. The CDR3 runs to 18 residues. The CDR3 coding sequence is TGTGCCAGCAGCCCCCTGGGACGGTACCCCGTTTCCTACAATGAGCAGTTCTTC. Translated, it gives CASSPLGRYPVSYNEQFF. The full variable domain, rest sourced from reference TRBV9 and TRBJ2-1, is DSGVTQTPKHLITATGQRVTLRCSPRSGDLSVYWYQQSLDQGLQFLIQYYNGEERAKGNILERFSAQQFPDLHSELNLSSLELGDSALYFCASSPLGRYPVSYNEQFFGPGTRLTVL.

The DNA of the CDR3 is TGCGCCAGCAGCTTGACAGGGCTGAACACTGAAGCTTTCTTT. Its protein is CASSLTGLNTEAFF. V and J are TRBV5-1 and TRBJ1-1; perhaps TRBD1 as D (6 bases). The CDR3 is made up of 14 amino acids. Germline loops: CDR1 SGHRS, CDR2 YFSETQ. Trimming left V 1 base short and J 0 bases short, with 7 bases between. The variable domain in full, with the rest retrieved from reference TRBV5-1 and TRBJ1-1, is KAGVTQTPRYLIKTRGQQVTLSCSPISGHRSVSWYQQTPGQGLQFLFEYFSETQRNKGNFPGRFSGRQFSNSRSEMNVSTLELGDSALYLCASSLTGLNTEAFFGQGTRLTVV.

The chain employs TRBV6-1 and TRBJ1-2, with 7 bases that match TRBD1. The CDR3 loop spans 15 amino acids. Germline lookup yields CDR1 MNHNS and CDR2 SASEGT. Trimming cost V 3 bases and J 5 bases; bases outside gene matches: 9. CDR3 residues: CASSDRQGGWYGYTF. CDR3 nucleotides: TGTGCCAGCAGTGATAGACAGGGTGGATGGTATGGCTACACCTTC.

The chain couples TRBV4-1 to TRBJ2-7; D unresolved. The CDR3 has 13 amino acids. Germline CDR1 is MGHRA and CDR2 is YSYEKL. Trimming took 6 bases from V and 4 from J, leaving 13 bases between them. The CDR3 sequence is CASSEDAWYEQYF. In DNA form, the CDR3 reads TGCGCCAGCAGTGAGGACGCTTGGTACGAGCAGTACTTC.

The chain carries TRBV27 and TRBJ2-2; D gene unclear. The CDR3 has 14 residues. Germline loops: CDR1 MNHEY, CDR2 SMNVEV (reference sequence). Trimming took off 5 bases at V and 3 bases at J, with 10 bases between the two ends. CDR3 sequence: CASSPRPYTGELFF. CDR3 coding DNA: TGTGCCAGCAGTCCCCGGCCCTACACCGGGGAGCTGTTTTTT.

This chain connects TRBV10-3 to TRBJ2-7; no firm D call. With 6 bases removed from V and 0 bases from J, the gap between germline ends came to 9 bases. The CDR3 spans 13 residues. In germline, CDR1 is ENHRY, CDR2 SYGVKD. In DNA, the CDR3 is TGTGCCATCAGGACCCCGGACTCCTACGAGCAGTACTTC. The encoded protein is CAIRTPDSYEQYF.

In the case of this clone: Different DNA sequences within this sample yield the same CDR3. The gene calls are TRBV2 and TRBJ2-7, with 7 bases identical to TRBD2. The junction had 21 bases not matched to a gene; V was cut back by 0 bases and J by 4 bases. CDR3 length: 20 residues. Germline lookup yields CDR1 SNHLY and CDR2 FYNNEI. CDR3 nucleotides: TGTGCCAGCAGTGAAGCTAGGTTCGGGACGGGAGGATGGAAAGCTTACGAGCAGTACTTC. Its translation: CASSEARFGTGGWKAYEQYF. Full variable domain (rest looked up from reference TRBV2 and TRBJ2-7): EPEVTQTPSHQVTQMGQEVILRCVPISNHLYFYWYRQILGQKVEFLVSFYNNEISEKSEIFDDQFSVERPDGSNFTLKIRSTKLEDSAMYFCASSEARFGTGGWKAYEQYFGPGTRLTVT.

The chain couples TRBV7-8 to TRBJ2-1; TRBD1 matches 8 bases. CDR3 length: 14 amino acids. CDR1 and CDR2 (germline): SGHVS, FQNEAQ. With V trimmed by 4 bases and J by 7 bases, 6 bases remained unmatched. CDR3 region: CASSSQGARNEQFF. CDR3 DNA sequence: TGTGCCAGCAGCTCCCAGGGGGCCAGGAATGAGCAGTTCTTC.

The rearrangement joins TRBV11-1 to TRBJ2-7, with D unresolved. The V gene's germline CDR1 is SGHAT and CDR2 FQDESV (reference sequence). Trimming cost V 1 base and J 5 bases, with 12 bases left between them. CDR3 length: 14 amino acids. CDR3 sequence (DNA): TGTGCCAGCAGCTTAGAGGCCCCTCCGGACGAGCAGTACTTC. Translation gives CASSLEAPPDEQYF.

By share of the sample, this clone is medium-sized (0.01 to 0.1%). The chain is built from TRBV28 and TRBJ2-7, with TRBD2 matching 12 bases. The V gene's germline CDR1 is MDHEN and CDR2 SYDVKM. The length of the CDR3 is 13 residues. The CDR3 nucleotides read TGTGCTTCCCTAGCGGGAGGGCCTAGCGAGCAGTACTTC. It is translated as CASLAGGPSEQYF.

The rearrangement links TRBV7-2 to TRBJ1-1, with D possibly matching TRBD1 (5 bases). V lost 4 bases and J 4 bases, leaving 10 bases between the germline ends. CDR1 is SGHTA, CDR2 FQGNSA, per germline. The CDR3 has 13 amino acids. CDR3 residues: CASSSEGTTEAFF. CDR3 nucleotide sequence: TGTGCCAGCAGCTCGGAAGGGACCACTGAAGCTTTCTTT.

This clone has only one observation. This chain links TRBV4-1 with TRBJ2-7; no definite D call. The V end lost 0 bases, the J end lost 6 bases, and 15 bases lay between the germline ends. The CDR3 length is 15 residues. Germline CDR1 reads MGHRA; CDR2 reads YSYEKL. In DNA form, the CDR3 reads TGCGCCAGCAGCCAAGATCGCGTGATAGCCCGCGAGCAGTACTTC. As protein: CASSQDRVIAREQYF.

V is TRBV30 and J is TRBJ2-7, with D possibly matching TRBD1 (5 bases). This CDR3 has 12 amino acids. V was shortened by 0 bases and J by 6 bases, with 9 bases between the two germline ends. Germline V CDR1 and CDR2: GTSNPN, SVGIG (reference sequence). DNA of the CDR3: TGTGCCTGGAGTGTACTTAGGGGCGAGCAGTACTTC. Encoded protein: CAWSVLRGEQYF.

The chain employs TRBV6-4 and TRBJ2-1; TRBD2 agrees at 11 bases. Per the germline V gene, CDR1 is MRHNA and CDR2 is SNTAGT. The CDR3 consists of 15 residues. J lost 6 bases, V lost 0 bases, and 1 base had no gene match. The CDR3 sequence: CASSDSSGGANEQFF. As DNA, the CDR3 is TGTGCCAGCAGTGACTCTAGCGGGGGGGCCAATGAGCAGTTCTTC.

This sequence joins TRBV5-4 and TRBJ2-7; 7 nucleotides agree with TRBD2. The length of the CDR3 is 16 residues. CDR1 SGHNT and CDR2 YYREEE come from the germline V gene (reference sequence). The trim removed 0 bases at V and 6 bases at J, leaving 12 bases unmatched. The CDR3 loop reads CASSLGPGTGGSEQYF. Here the CDR3 DNA reads TGTGCCAGCAGCTTGGGTCCCGGGACGGGGGGAAGCGAGCAGTACTTC.

This chain connects TRBV11-2 to TRBJ2-7; 7 nucleotides match TRBD2. The CDR3 extends over 17 amino acids. V was pared by 1 base and J by 0 bases, with 9 bases of the junction left unmatched. The V gene's germline CDR1 is SGHAT and CDR2 FQNNGV. CDR3: CASSLVWRGRSSYEQYF. DNA for the CDR3: TGTGCCAGCAGCTTAGTATGGCGGGGGAGGAGCTCCTACGAGCAGTACTTC.

The chain carries TRBV10-2 and TRBJ2-7, with TRBD1 identical over 9 bases. The CDR3 runs to 13 residues. Germline values: CDR1 WSHSY, CDR2 SAAADI. Trimming cost V 8 bases and J 3 bases; bases outside gene matches: 5. The CDR3 loop is CASSWDRDYEQYF. The CDR3, as DNA: TGCGCCAGCTCCTGGGACAGGGACTACGAGCAGTACTTC.

The chain couples TRBV6-5 to TRBJ2-4, with D perhaps matching TRBD2 (7 bases). CDR1 and CDR2 from the germline V gene are MNHEY and SVGAGI. CDR3 size: 16 residues. Trimming cost V 4 bases and J 0 bases, with 13 bases left between them. The CDR3 nucleotides read TGTGCCAGCAGTTCTCGGGGGGCCCTAGCCAAAAACATTCAGTACTTC. Translated, it gives CASSSRGALAKNIQYF.

The chain recombines TRBV4-1 with TRBJ2-7; 11 bases align to TRBD1. The CDR3 has 16 residues. Germline V gene lookup returns CDR1 MGHRA and CDR2 YSYEKL. The ends lost 0 bases at V and 6 bases at J; junction bases unmatched: 7. For the CDR3, the DNA is TGCGCCAGCAGCCAAGAGGGCGGGACAGGGGGTAGCGAGCAGTACTTC. It codes for CASSQEGGTGGSEQYF.

With regard to this clone: This sample also contains other DNA sequences that code for the same CDR3. CDR3 protein: CASSLAANTGELFF. DNA of the CDR3: TGTGCCAGCAGTTTAGCAGCGAACACCGGGGAGCTGTTTTTT. V gene TRBV28 combines with J gene TRBJ2-2; D is ambiguous. Germline V gene lookup returns CDR1 MDHEN and CDR2 SYDVKM. V gave up 2 bases and J gave up 0 bases, with 4 bases separating them. There are 14 residues in the CDR3.

The chain uses TRBV6-1 and TRBJ2-1; D is ambiguous. The CDR3 is 12 residues long. The germline gives CDR1 MNHNS, CDR2 SASEGT. V dropped 3 bases and J dropped 3 bases, with 3 bases sitting between them. The CDR3, as DNA: TGTGCCAGCAGTGATGGCTACAATGAGCAGTTCTTC. Translated, it gives CASSDGYNEQFF.

The CDR3 region is CSVVDTYEQYF. The CDR3 nucleotides are TGCAGCGTTGTCGACACCTACGAGCAGTACTTC. The chain links TRBV29-1 to TRBJ2-7; D is unclear. The CDR3 sequence is 11 residues long. V lost 4 bases and J lost 2, with 6 bases in between. Germline V gene data show CDR1 as SQVTM and CDR2 as ANQGSEA.

In this sample, this clone turned up a few times. The genes are TRBV5-1 and TRBJ2-3, with D unresolved. CDR1 and CDR2 from the germline V gene are SGHRS and YFSETQ. V lost 2 bases to trimming and J lost 2 bases, with 3 bases between them. CDR3 length: 12 amino acids. The CDR3 DNA is TGCGCCAGCAGCTTCGACACAGATACGCAGTATTTT. It is translated as CASSFDTDTQYF.

CDR3 in DNA: TGTGCCAGCAGCCCCAGAGCGGGGACCTATGGCTACACCTTC. Translating gives CASSPRAGTYGYTF. This chain links TRBV6-1 with TRBJ1-2; a possible D gene is TRBD1 (5 bases). The CDR3 is made up of 14 amino acids. Germline assignment: CDR1 MNHNS and CDR2 SASEGT. The V end lost 6 bases, the J end lost 4 bases, and 15 bases lay between the germline ends.

This clone was detected once. The J gene is TRBJ2-5, the V gene TRBV5-4, with 8 nucleotides matching TRBD2. Germline CDR1 and CDR2: SGHNT and YYREEE (reference sequence). V was clipped by 1 base and J by 4 bases; unmatched bases: 9. This CDR3 has 16 residues. The CDR3 nucleotides are TGTGCCAGCAGCTTGTATCGACTAGCGTTTCGAGAGACCCAGTACTTC. This sequence encodes CASSLYRLAFRETQYF. The variable domain in full, with the rest retrieved from reference TRBV5-4 and TRBJ2-5, is ETGVTQSPTHLIKTRGQQVTLRCSSQSGHNTVSWYQQALGQGPQFIFQYYREEENGRGNFPPRFSGLQFPNYSSELNVNALELDDSALYLCASSLYRLAFRETQYFGPGTRLLVL.

This clone was recorded only once. The CDR3 region is CASSPRGVGNEQFF. CDR3 coding DNA: TGTGCCAGCAGCCCCCGGGGGGTGGGCAATGAGCAGTTCTTC. This chain connects TRBV5-4 to TRBJ2-1; 7 positions agree with TRBD2. CDR1 and CDR2 (germline): SGHNT, YYREEE (reference sequence). The CDR3 runs to 14 residues. The V and J ends lost 4 bases and 6 bases, in that order; junction bases with no gene match: 7.

The chain has TRBV2 and TRBJ2-7; no reliable D call. CDR3 length equals 12 residues. V was shortened by 1 base and J by 7 bases, with 8 bases between the two germline ends. The V gene's germline CDR1 is SNHLY and CDR2 FYNNEI. CDR3 amino acids: CASSEEGMEQYF. The CDR3 DNA follows: TGTGCCAGCAGTGAAGAAGGGATGGAGCAGTACTTC.

V usage is TRBV7-9 and J usage is TRBJ1-6, with TRBD1 as a possible D gene (6 bases). Looked up from germline, CDR1 is SEHNR and CDR2 is FQNEAQ (reference sequence). CDR3 length: 15 amino acids. Deletions cut 6 bases from V and 8 bases from J, with 17 bases between. The CDR3 coding sequence is TGTGCCAGCAGTCCATCCCCTGGGGGCCATTCACCCCTCCACTTT. Residues: CASSPSPGGHSPLHF.

The rearrangement links TRBV9 to TRBJ2-4; D tentatively reads TRBD1 or TRBD2 (5 bases each). V lost 3 bases, J lost 1 base, and 14 bases lay in between. The CDR3 covers 16 residues. Germline V gene lookup returns CDR1 SGDLS and CDR2 YYNGEE. The CDR3 loop reads CASSEGREPAKNIQYF. CDR3 sequence (DNA): TGTGCCAGCAGCGAGGGCAGGGAGCCGGCCAAAAACATTCAGTACTTC.

The chain links TRBV27 to TRBJ2-5; D ambiguous. V was shortened by 3 bases and J by 1 base, with 6 bases between the two germline ends. The CDR3 has 13 residues. Germline V gene sequence: CDR1 MNHEY, CDR2 SMNVEV (reference sequence). This chain's CDR3 is CASSFGVQETQYF. The CDR3 DNA sequence: TGTGCCAGCAGTTTCGGTGTCCAAGAGACCCAGTACTTC.